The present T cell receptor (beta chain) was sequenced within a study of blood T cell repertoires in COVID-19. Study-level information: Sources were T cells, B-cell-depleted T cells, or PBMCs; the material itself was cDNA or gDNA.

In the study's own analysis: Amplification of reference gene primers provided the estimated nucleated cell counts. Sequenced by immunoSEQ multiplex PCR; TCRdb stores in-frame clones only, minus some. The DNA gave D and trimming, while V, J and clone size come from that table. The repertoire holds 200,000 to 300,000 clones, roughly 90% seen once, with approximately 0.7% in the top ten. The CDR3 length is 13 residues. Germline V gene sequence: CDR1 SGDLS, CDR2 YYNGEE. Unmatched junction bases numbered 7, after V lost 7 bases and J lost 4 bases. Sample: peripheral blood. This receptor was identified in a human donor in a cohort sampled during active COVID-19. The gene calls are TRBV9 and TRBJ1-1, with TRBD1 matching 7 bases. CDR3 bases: TGTGCCAGCGCAGGGGGTGGAGGCACTGAAGCTTTCTTT. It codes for CASAGGGGTEAFF.